This T cell receptor (beta chain) came from a study of T cell responses to AZD1222 COVID-19 vaccine. Sequencing used immunoSEQ multiplex PCR; TCRdb keeps in-frame clones, though not all of them. The sample holds 140,000 to 150,000 clones, 85% to 95% seen once. A note on this clone: The target antigen is unknown. One junction end does not reproduce the germline sequence, and a read error may be involved.

The CDR3 runs 16 residues. CDR1 and CDR2 (germline): MDHEN, SYDVKM. Study results and caveats: Recipients of two AZD1222 doses showed rising Spike-specific TCR breadth and depth. Among the donors, most were white British and more were female, and clonal diversity was possibly underestimated.

Material: peripheral blood, obtained after recovery from COVID-19. The V call is TRBV28, the J call TRBJ1-5, with D uncertain. The source of this sequence is an adult who had recovered from COVID-19. The CDR3 DNA sequence: TGTGCCAGCAGCCGCCCCCTTATACCGAGCAATCAGTCCCAGCATTTT. This gives the protein CASSRPLIPSNQSQHF.